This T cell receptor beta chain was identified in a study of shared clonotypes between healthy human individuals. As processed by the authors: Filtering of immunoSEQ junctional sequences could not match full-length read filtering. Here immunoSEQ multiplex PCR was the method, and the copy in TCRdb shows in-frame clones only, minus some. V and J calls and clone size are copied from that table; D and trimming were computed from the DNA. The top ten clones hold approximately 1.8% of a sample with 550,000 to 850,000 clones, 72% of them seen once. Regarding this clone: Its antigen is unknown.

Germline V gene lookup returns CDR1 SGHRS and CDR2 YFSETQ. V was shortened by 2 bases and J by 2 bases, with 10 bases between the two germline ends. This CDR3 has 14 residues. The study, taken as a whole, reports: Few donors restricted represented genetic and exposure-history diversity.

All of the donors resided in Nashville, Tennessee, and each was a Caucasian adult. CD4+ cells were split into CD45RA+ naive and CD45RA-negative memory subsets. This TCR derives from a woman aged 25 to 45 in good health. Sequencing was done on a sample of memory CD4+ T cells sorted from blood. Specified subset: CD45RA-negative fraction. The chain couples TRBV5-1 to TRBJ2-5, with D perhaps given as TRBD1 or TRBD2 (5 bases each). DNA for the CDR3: TGCGCCAGCAGCTTCCCGGGACCGCAAGAGACCCAGTACTTC. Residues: CASSFPGPQETQYF.